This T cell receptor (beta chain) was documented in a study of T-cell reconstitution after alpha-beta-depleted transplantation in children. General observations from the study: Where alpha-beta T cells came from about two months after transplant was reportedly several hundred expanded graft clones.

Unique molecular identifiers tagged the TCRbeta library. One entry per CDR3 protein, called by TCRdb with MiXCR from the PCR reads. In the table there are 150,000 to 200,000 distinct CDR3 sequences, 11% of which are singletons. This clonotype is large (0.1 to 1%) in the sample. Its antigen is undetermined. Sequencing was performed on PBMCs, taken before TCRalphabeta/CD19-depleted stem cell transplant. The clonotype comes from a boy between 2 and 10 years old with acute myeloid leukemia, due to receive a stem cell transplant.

The CDR3 reads CASSTGTSRYQETQYF. DNA for the CDR3: TGCGCCAGCAGCACAGGGACTTCCCGGTACCAAGAGACCCAGTACTTC. The chain uses TRBV5-1 and TRBJ2-5; tentatively, D is TRBD1 or TRBD2 (6 bases each). The V end was cut by 4 bases, the J end by 0 bases, with 16 bases between. This CDR3 is 16 amino acids long. The V gene's germline CDR1 is SGHRS and CDR2 YFSETQ.